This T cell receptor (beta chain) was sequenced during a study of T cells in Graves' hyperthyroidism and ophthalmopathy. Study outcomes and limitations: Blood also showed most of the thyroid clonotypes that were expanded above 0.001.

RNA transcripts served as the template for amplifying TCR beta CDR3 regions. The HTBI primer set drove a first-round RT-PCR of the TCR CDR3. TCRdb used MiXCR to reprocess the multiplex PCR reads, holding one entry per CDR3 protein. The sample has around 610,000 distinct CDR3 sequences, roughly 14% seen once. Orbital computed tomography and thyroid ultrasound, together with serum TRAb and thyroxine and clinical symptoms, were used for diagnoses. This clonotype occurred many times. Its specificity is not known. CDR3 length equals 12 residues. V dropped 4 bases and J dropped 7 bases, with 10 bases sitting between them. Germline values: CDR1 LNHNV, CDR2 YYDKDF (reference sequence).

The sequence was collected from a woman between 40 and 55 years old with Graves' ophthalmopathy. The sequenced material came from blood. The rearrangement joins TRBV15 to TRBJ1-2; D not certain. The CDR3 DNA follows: TGTGCCACCAGCATCGGGGAGGTTGGCTACACCTTC. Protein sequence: CATSIGEVGYTF.